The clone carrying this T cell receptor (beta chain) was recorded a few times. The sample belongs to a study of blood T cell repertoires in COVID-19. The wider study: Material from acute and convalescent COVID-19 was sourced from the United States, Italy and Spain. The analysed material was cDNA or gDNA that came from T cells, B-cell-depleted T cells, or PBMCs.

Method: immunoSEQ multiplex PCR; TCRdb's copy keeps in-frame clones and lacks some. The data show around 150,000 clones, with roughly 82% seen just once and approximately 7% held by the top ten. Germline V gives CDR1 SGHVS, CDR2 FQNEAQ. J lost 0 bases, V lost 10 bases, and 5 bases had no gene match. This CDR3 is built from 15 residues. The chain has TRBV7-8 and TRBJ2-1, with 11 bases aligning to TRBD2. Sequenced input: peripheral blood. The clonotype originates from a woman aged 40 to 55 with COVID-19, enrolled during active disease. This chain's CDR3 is CATGLAGVSYNEQFF. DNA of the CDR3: TGTGCCACCGGACTAGCGGGTGTCTCCTACAATGAGCAGTTCTTC.